A selection of T cell receptor beta chains follows, all from one sample in a study of blood T cells in healthy people across ages. MiXCR, applied by TCRdb to the 5' RACE reads, yields one record per CDR3 protein. The data show more than 1,400,000 distinct CDR3 sequences, roughly 45% seen once. The sequencing input was blood. These receptors were obtained from a woman under 30 in good health. Both conserved end residues are part of each CDR3. D genes are given only for firm matches. Rows may omit the clone size; those that give it use once, few, many or a size class.

CDR3aa: CASSSLTGGGEQFF; CDR3nt: TGTGCCAGCAGTTCGCTTACGGGAGGGGGTGAGCAGTTCTTC; j_gene: TRBJ2-1; abundance: few; d_gene: TRBD2; v_gene: TRBV6-5
CDR3aa: CASSVAQMSSTDTQYF; CDR3nt: TGTGCCAGCAGTGTAGCCCAAATGTCTAGCACAGATACGCAGTATTTT; j_gene: TRBJ2-3; abundance: NA; d_gene: NA; v_gene: TRBV6-1
CDR3aa: CASSQEGDRGKNTEAFF; CDR3nt: TGTGCCAGCAGCCAAGAGGGTGACAGGGGGAAGAACACTGAAGCTTTCTTT; j_gene: TRBJ1-1; abundance: few; d_gene: TRBD1; v_gene: TRBV4-2
CDR3aa: CASRYSMGASGANVLTF; CDR3nt: TGTGCCAGCAGGTACTCGATGGGAGCCTCTGGGGCCAACGTCCTGACTTTC; j_gene: TRBJ2-6; abundance: NA; d_gene: NA; v_gene: TRBV6-6
CDR3aa: CASSLYQETTNEKLFF; CDR3nt: TGTGCCAGCAGTTTATACCAGGAGACAACTAATGAAAAACTGTTTTTT; j_gene: TRBJ1-4; abundance: NA; d_gene: NA; v_gene: TRBV28
CDR3aa: CASKKLREPEGTQYF; CDR3nt: TGCGCCAGCAAGAAACTCCGGGAGCCAGAGGGTACGCAGTATTTT; j_gene: TRBJ2-3; abundance: NA; d_gene: NA; v_gene: TRBV4-1
CDR3aa: CASRTDTQYF; CDR3nt: TGCGCCAGCAGGACAGATACGCAGTATTTT; j_gene: TRBJ2-3; abundance: many; d_gene: NA; v_gene: TRBV5-1
CDR3aa: CASSMVGAFF; CDR3nt: TGTGCCAGTAGTATGGTCGGGGCTTTCTTT; j_gene: TRBJ1-1; abundance: NA; d_gene: NA; v_gene: TRBV19
CDR3aa: CASSLGFSGESYEQYF; CDR3nt: TGTGCCAGCAGCTTAGGTTTTAGCGGGGAATCCTACGAGCAGTACTTC; j_gene: TRBJ2-7; abundance: NA; d_gene: TRBD2; v_gene: TRBV7-2
CDR3aa: CASSTPLGRGSYNEQFF; CDR3nt: TGTGCCAGCAGTACCCCACTGGGGCGGGGTTCCTACAATGAGCAGTTCTTC; j_gene: TRBJ2-1; abundance: NA; d_gene: NA; v_gene: TRBV6-2/TRBV6-3
CDR3aa: CAIRKEAGGGSSYNEQFF; CDR3nt: TGTGCCATCAGGAAGGAAGCGGGAGGCGGTAGCTCCTACAATGAGCAGTTCTTC; j_gene: TRBJ2-1; abundance: NA; d_gene: TRBD2; v_gene: TRBV10-3
CDR3aa: CSAGGTSGGNQETQYF; CDR3nt: TGCAGCGCAGGTGGGACTAGCGGGGGGAACCAAGAGACCCAGTACTTC; j_gene: TRBJ2-5; abundance: many; d_gene: TRBD2; v_gene: TRBV29-1
CDR3aa: CASSPRRNEKLFF; CDR3nt: TGTGCCAGCAGTCCCCGGAGGAATGAAAAACTGTTTTTT; j_gene: TRBJ1-4; abundance: NA; d_gene: NA; v_gene: TRBV2
CDR3aa: CASTPSGMGSDTQYF; CDR3nt: TGTGCCAGCACCCCTAGCGGGATGGGGTCGGATACGCAGTATTTT; j_gene: TRBJ2-3; abundance: few; d_gene: TRBD2; v_gene: TRBV12-3/TRBV12-4
CDR3aa: CASKGVSDTQYF; CDR3nt: TGTGCCAGCAAGGGAGTCTCAGATACGCAGTATTTT; j_gene: TRBJ2-3; abundance: few; d_gene: NA; v_gene: TRBV6-5
CDR3aa: CASSHPGNEQFF; CDR3nt: TGCGCCAGCAGCCATCCAGGGAATGAGCAGTTCTTC; j_gene: TRBJ2-1; abundance: many; d_gene: NA; v_gene: TRBV4-1
CDR3aa: CASSQFIATDTQYF; CDR3nt: TGTGCCAGCAGCCAATTCATCGCGACAGATACGCAGTATTTT; j_gene: TRBJ2-3; abundance: NA; d_gene: NA; v_gene: TRBV14
CDR3aa: CAISEPSGSTDTQYF; CDR3nt: TGTGCCATCAGTGAGCCTAGCGGATCCACAGATACGCAGTATTTT; j_gene: TRBJ2-3; abundance: NA; d_gene: TRBD2; v_gene: TRBV10-3
CDR3aa: CASIGRHSSGANVLTF; CDR3nt: TGTGCCAGCATAGGTAGGCACAGCTCTGGGGCCAACGTCCTGACTTTC; j_gene: TRBJ2-6; abundance: few; d_gene: NA; v_gene: TRBV6-1
CDR3aa: CASSPLAGEHNEQFF; CDR3nt: TGCGCCAGCAGCCCCCTAGCGGGAGAACACAATGAGCAGTTCTTC; j_gene: TRBJ2-1; abundance: NA; d_gene: TRBD2; v_gene: TRBV5-1
CDR3aa: CASTLAGGLHEQYF; CDR3nt: TGTGCCAGCACTCTAGCGGGGGGCCTCCACGAGCAGTACTTC; j_gene: TRBJ2-7; abundance: NA; d_gene: TRBD2; v_gene: TRBV6-1
CDR3aa: CASSPLDRYTEAFF; CDR3nt: TGCGCCAGCAGCCCCCTAGACAGATACACTGAAGCTTTCTTT; j_gene: TRBJ1-1; abundance: NA; d_gene: NA; v_gene: TRBV4-1
CDR3aa: CASSQEFFVGYTF; CDR3nt: TGCGCCAGCAGCCAAGAATTCTTCGTCGGCTACACCTTC; j_gene: TRBJ1-2; abundance: few; d_gene: NA; v_gene: TRBV4-1
CDR3aa: CASSSQPGQGLRITEAFF; CDR3nt: TGTGCCAGCAGCTCTCAACCGGGACAGGGGTTGCGGATTACTGAAGCTTTCTTT; j_gene: TRBJ1-1; abundance: NA; d_gene: TRBD1; v_gene: TRBV5-5
CDR3aa: CASSPDKQGDTQYF; CDR3nt: TGTGCCAGCAGCCCGGACAAACAGGGAGATACGCAGTATTTT; j_gene: TRBJ2-3; abundance: NA; d_gene: NA; v_gene: TRBV7-9
CDR3aa: CASSLAGGQGNTEAFF; CDR3nt: TGTGCCAGCAGTTTAGCAGGGGGCCAGGGGAACACTGAAGCTTTCTTT; j_gene: TRBJ1-1; abundance: NA; d_gene: TRBD1; v_gene: TRBV12-3/TRBV12-4
CDR3aa: CASSFAGAAQPQHF; CDR3nt: TGTGCCAGCAGCTTCGCCGGGGCCGCTCAGCCCCAGCATTTT; j_gene: TRBJ1-5; abundance: few; d_gene: NA; v_gene: TRBV5-6
CDR3aa: CSARGASGYNEQFF; CDR3nt: TGCAGTGCTAGAGGGGCTAGCGGATACAATGAGCAGTTCTTC; j_gene: TRBJ2-1; abundance: few; d_gene: TRBD2; v_gene: TRBV20-1
CDR3aa: CSASTGHSYNEQFF; CDR3nt: TGCAGTGCCAGTACGGGACACTCCTACAATGAGCAGTTCTTC; j_gene: TRBJ2-1; abundance: few; d_gene: NA; v_gene: TRBV20-1
CDR3aa: CSASAWGEVNEQFF; CDR3nt: TGCAGTGCTAGTGCCTGGGGGGAGGTCAATGAGCAGTTCTTC; j_gene: TRBJ2-1; abundance: NA; d_gene: NA; v_gene: TRBV20-1
CDR3aa: CASSVELTSSEQYF; CDR3nt: TGTGCCAGCAGCGTAGAACTAACGAGCAGCGAGCAGTACTTC; j_gene: TRBJ2-7; abundance: once; d_gene: NA; v_gene: TRBV9
CDR3aa: CSASPQGITDTQYF; CDR3nt: TGCAGTGCTAGTCCCCAGGGGATCACAGATACGCAGTATTTT; j_gene: TRBJ2-3; abundance: NA; d_gene: NA; v_gene: TRBV20-1
CDR3aa: CSARRDATRNEQYF; CDR3nt: TGCAGTGCTAGAAGGGACGCAACTAGGAACGAGCAGTACTTC; j_gene: TRBJ2-7; abundance: few; d_gene: NA; v_gene: TRBV20-1
CDR3aa: CASKLVGRDTGELFF; CDR3nt: TGTGCCAGCAAGTTGGTCGGGAGGGACACCGGGGAGCTGTTTTTT; j_gene: TRBJ2-2; abundance: NA; d_gene: TRBD2; v_gene: TRBV27
CDR3aa: CSATPPMRAGEQYF; CDR3nt: TGCAGTGCTACCCCTCCAATGAGGGCTGGCGAGCAGTACTTC; j_gene: TRBJ2-7; abundance: NA; d_gene: NA; v_gene: TRBV20-1
CDR3aa: CASALSVSSYNEQFF; CDR3nt: TGTGCCAGCGCCCTTAGTGTAAGCTCCTACAATGAGCAGTTCTTC; j_gene: TRBJ2-1; abundance: NA; d_gene: NA; v_gene: TRBV6-5
CDR3aa: CASSLWGTNEKLFF; CDR3nt: TGCGCCAGCAGCTTGTGGGGGACTAATGAAAAACTGTTTTTT; j_gene: TRBJ1-4; abundance: NA; d_gene: NA; v_gene: TRBV5-1
CDR3aa: CASSGLAGGPIQYF; CDR3nt: TGCGCCAGCAGCGGACTAGCGGGGGGCCCTATTCAGTACTTC; j_gene: TRBJ2-4; abundance: few; d_gene: TRBD2; v_gene: TRBV10-2
CDR3aa: CASSQDGTSAYNEQFF; CDR3nt: TGTGCCAGCAGCCAAGATGGGACTAGCGCCTACAATGAGCAGTTCTTC; j_gene: TRBJ2-1; abundance: NA; d_gene: TRBD2; v_gene: TRBV4-2
CDR3aa: CASSTSGGNTGAFF; CDR3nt: TGTGCCAGCAGCACCTCGGGGGGGAACACTGGAGCTTTCTTT; j_gene: TRBJ1-1; abundance: NA; d_gene: NA; v_gene: TRBV11-2
CDR3aa: CSAGGGFQPQHF; CDR3nt: TGCAGTGCTGGGGGGGGTTTCCAGCCCCAGCATTTT; j_gene: TRBJ1-5; abundance: few; d_gene: NA; v_gene: TRBV20-1
CDR3aa: CASSLPLDRKANEQYF; CDR3nt: TGTGCCAGCAGTTTACCCTTGGACAGGAAAGCGAATGAGCAGTACTTC; j_gene: TRBJ2-4; abundance: NA; d_gene: TRBD1; v_gene: TRBV12-3/TRBV12-4
CDR3aa: CSAIGQGAVYEQYF; CDR3nt: TGCAGTGCTATTGGGCAGGGGGCCGTCTACGAGCAGTACTTC; j_gene: TRBJ2-7; abundance: few; d_gene: TRBD1; v_gene: TRBV20-1
CDR3aa: CASSEALWDSRYEQYF; CDR3nt: TGTGCCAGCAGTGAAGCGCTATGGGACAGCCGCTACGAGCAGTACTTC; j_gene: TRBJ2-7; abundance: NA; d_gene: TRBD1; v_gene: TRBV2
CDR3aa: CSARDVNQGFGNTIYF; CDR3nt: TGCAGTGCTAGAGATGTCAACCAGGGGTTTGGAAACACCATATATTTT; j_gene: TRBJ1-3; abundance: NA; d_gene: NA; v_gene: TRBV20-1
CDR3aa: CSARDRRTGSYNEQFF; CDR3nt: TGCAGTGCTAGAGATAGGCGGACAGGCTCCTACAATGAGCAGTTCTTC; j_gene: TRBJ2-1; abundance: NA; d_gene: TRBD1; v_gene: TRBV20-1
CDR3aa: CSASGTGLYEQYF; CDR3nt: TGCAGCGCCTCCGGGACAGGGTTGTACGAGCAGTACTTC; j_gene: TRBJ2-7; abundance: many; d_gene: TRBD1; v_gene: TRBV20-1
CDR3aa: CASSLARVADTQYF; CDR3nt: TGTGCCAGCAGTTTAGCTCGCGTGGCAGATACGCAGTATTTT; j_gene: TRBJ2-3; abundance: NA; d_gene: NA; v_gene: TRBV28
CDR3aa: CASSLSVTQYF; CDR3nt: TGTGCCAGCAGCTTAAGTGTTACGCAGTATTTT; j_gene: TRBJ2-3; abundance: many; d_gene: NA; v_gene: TRBV7-2
CDR3aa: CASSLTGVGNEQYF; CDR3nt: TGTGCCAGCAGCTTGACAGGGGTCGGAAATGAGCAGTACTTC; j_gene: TRBJ2-7; abundance: NA; d_gene: TRBD1; v_gene: TRBV13
CDR3aa: CSVDLGASGAYNEQFF; CDR3nt: TGCAGTGTGGATCTTGGGGCTAGCGGTGCCTACAATGAGCAGTTCTTC; j_gene: TRBJ2-1; abundance: NA; d_gene: TRBD2; v_gene: TRBV20-1